One and the same sample provided the 24 T cell receptor beta chains below, sequenced in a study of blood T cells in healthy people across ages. Then a second PCR, running roughly 7 to 11 cycles, was carried out with a sample-barcoded 5' primer and a J-beta primer mix. TCRdb itself ran the 5' RACE reads through MiXCR, one entry per CDR3 protein. In the table there are 1.5 million to 2 million distinct CDR3 sequences, around 42% of which are singletons. Sequenced input: blood. The receptors originated from a human donor in good health.

The rearrangement joins TRBV5-1 to TRBJ2-1; a weak D match, TRBD1 (6 bases). This CDR3 comprises 15 residues. Germline assignment: CDR1 SGHRS and CDR2 YFSETQ. V was cut by 1 base and J by 6 bases, with 14 bases left in between. DNA for the CDR3: TGCGCCAGCAGCTTGACAGGGCCTGTGGGCAATGAGCAGTTCTTC. Amino acids: CASSLTGPVGNEQFF.

The chain joins TRBV12-3 or TRBV12-4 to TRBJ1-2, with D tentatively TRBD1 (5 bases). There are 13 residues in the CDR3. The V end lost 4 bases, the J end lost 6 bases, and 12 bases lay between the germline ends. The CDR3 here is CASSSGLIHGYTF. In DNA, the CDR3 is TGTGCCAGCAGTTCGGGACTCATTCATGGCTACACCTTC.

V usage is TRBV20-1 and J usage is TRBJ2-1; TRBD2 is a possible D gene (6 bases). V gave up 7 bases and J gave up 4 bases, with 20 bases separating them. Germline V CDR1 and CDR2: DFQATT, SNEGSKA (reference sequence). The CDR3 length is 15 residues. The CDR3, as DNA: TGCAGTGTTAGGCGAACCCGGGACTTATACAATGAGCAGTTCTTC. Encoded protein: CSVRRTRDLYNEQFF.

This clonotype was observed at least ten times. The chain carries TRBV4-2 and TRBJ2-5; D might be TRBD2 (6 bases). CDR1 and CDR2 from the germline V gene are LGHNA and YNFKEQ. This CDR3 is built from 14 residues. V was cut by 4 bases and J by 0 bases, with 9 bases left in between. Written as DNA, the CDR3 is TGTGCCAGCAGCCGGCGGGAAAACCAAGAGACCCAGTACTTC. This sequence encodes CASSRRENQETQYF.

J is TRBJ2-5 and V is TRBV3-1; TRBD2 might be the D (5 bases). The CDR3 spans 14 residues. CDR1 is LGHDT, CDR2 YNNKEL, per germline (reference sequence). V was cut by 0 bases and J by 2 bases, with 7 bases left in between. CDR3 in amino acids: CASSQDWTQETQYF. The DNA for the CDR3 is TGTGCCAGCAGCCAAGATTGGACTCAAGAGACCCAGTACTTC.

On this clonotype: Sequence at one end of the junction differs from germline and may be a read error. This sequence joins TRBV12-3 or TRBV12-4 and TRBJ2-6; possibly TRBD2 for D (6 bases). The length of the CDR3 is 14 residues. The CDR3 region is CASSWDLGASVLTF. The CDR3 DNA reads as TGTGCCAGCAGTTGGGACTTAGGGGCCAGCGTCCTGACTTTC.

In this sample, this clonotype turned up once. The rearrangement joins TRBV6-5 to TRBJ1-2, with D uncertain. The CDR3 has 13 residues. Germline lookup yields CDR1 MNHEY and CDR2 SVGAGI. The V gene lost 6 bases and the J gene lost 2 bases, with 10 bases spanning the gap. The chain's CDR3 is CASRSNSNYGYTF. CDR3 DNA sequence: TGTGCCAGCAGATCTAACAGCAACTATGGCTACACCTTC.

This chain uses TRBV28 with TRBJ1-3, with D perhaps matching TRBD1 (6 bases). Germline V gene data show CDR1 as MDHEN and CDR2 as SYDVKM. The V end lost 6 bases, the J end lost 8 bases, and 14 bases lay between the germline ends. The CDR3 is 13 amino acids. CDR3 amino acids: CASRVPGAHTIYF. The CDR3 region has the DNA TGTGCCAGCAGAGTACCAGGGGCCCACACCATATATTTT.

This clonotype occurred a few times. Germline is not matched at one junction end, which may reflect a read error. J is TRBJ2-1 and V is TRBV5-1, with a possible D match to TRBD2 (7 bases). This CDR3 is 13 amino acids long. Germline V gene data show CDR1 as SGHRS and CDR2 as YFSETQ. CDR3 DNA sequence: TGCGTCAGCAGCTCGGGGGGCGGCAATGAGCAGTTCTTC. Its protein is CVSSSGGGNEQFF. The full variable domain, completed using reference TRBV5-1 and TRBJ2-1, is KAGVTQTPRYLIKTRGQQVTLSCSPISGHRSVSWYQQTPGQGLQFLFEYFSETQRNKGNFPGRFSGRQFSNSRSEMNVSTLELGDSALYLCVSSSGGGNEQFFGPGTRLTVL.

This clonotype showed up just a few times. The V and J genes are TRBV28 and TRBJ2-7; D is unresolved. CDR3 size: 13 residues. Germline V gene data show CDR1 as MDHEN and CDR2 as SYDVKM. V shed 6 bases and J shed 0 bases, with 9 bases lying between them. In DNA, the CDR3 is TGTGCCAGCAGGGCGAGAAACTCCTACGAGCAGTACTTC. Its translation is CASRARNSYEQYF.

In this sample, this clonotype turned up once. The chain recombines TRBV28 with TRBJ2-7; possible D gene TRBD2, 5 bases. The germline V and J ends were trimmed by 7 bases and 1 base, with 17 bases remaining between them. Germline V lookup: CDR1 MDHEN, CDR2 SYDVKM. CDR3 length: 15 residues. Written as DNA, the CDR3 is TGTGCCAGCACCTGGTTCCGGGGTGCTTCCTACGAGCAGTACTTC. Its protein is CASTWFRGASYEQYF. The entire variable domain, with the rest obtained from reference TRBV28 and TRBJ2-7, is as follows: DVKVTQSSRYLVKRTGEKVFLECVQDMDHENMFWYRQDPGLGLRLIYFSYDVKMKEKGDIPEGYSVSREKKERFSLILESASTNQTSMYLCASTWFRGASYEQYFGPGTRLTVT.

The chain is built from TRBV7-9 and TRBJ2-3; D gene uncertain. V dropped 5 bases and J dropped 6 bases, with 12 bases sitting between them. Per germline, CDR1 SEHNR and CDR2 FQNEAQ (reference sequence). The CDR3 contains 13 residues. The CDR3 loop is CASSSLGMDTQYF. CDR3 sequence (DNA): TGTGCCAGCAGCAGTCTAGGGATGGATACGCAGTATTTT.

The chain uses TRBV20-1 and TRBJ1-2, with 10 bases matching TRBD1. The germline gives CDR1 DFQATT, CDR2 SNEGSKA (reference sequence). This CDR3 is built from 12 residues. V shed 7 bases and J 5 bases; nucleotides not matched to a gene: 4. For the CDR3, the DNA is TGCAGTGGGACAGGGGGGAGGTATGGCTACACCTTC. This gives the protein CSGTGGRYGYTF.

This rearrangement joins TRBV7-2 to TRBJ2-3, with no clear D. V was shortened by 3 bases and J by 7 bases, with 8 bases between the two germline ends. The CDR3 loop spans 12 amino acids. Germline CDR1 and CDR2: SGHTA and FQGNSA. CDR3 bases: TGTGCCAGCAGCTTGGGAATGAATACGCAGTATTTT. It translates to CASSLGMNTQYF.

There are a few counts of this clonotype. The chain links TRBV15 to TRBJ1-2, with D uncertain. Germline CDR1 reads LNHNV; CDR2 reads YYDKDF (reference sequence). The CDR3 is 12 residues long. The V and J ends lost 8 bases and 0 bases respectively, with 7 bases between them. The CDR3 bases are TGTGCCACCTACAGTGCTAACTATGGCTACACCTTC. Its translation: CATYSANYGYTF.

The rearrangement joins TRBV5-1 to TRBJ2-3, with 9 positions matching TRBD2. CDR3 length: 15 residues. Germline values: CDR1 SGHRS, CDR2 YFSETQ. V was clipped by 4 bases and J by 6 bases; unmatched bases: 9. For the CDR3, the DNA is TGCGCCAGCAGCCCGTTAGCGGGGGTCGGTGATACGCAGTATTTT. Its protein is CASSPLAGVGDTQYF.

The CDR3 loop reads CSALNRDRCEQYF. CDR3 bases: TGCAGCGCGCTGAACCGGGACCGGTGCGAGCAGTACTTC. The chain is built from TRBV29-1 and TRBJ2-5; D assignment may be TRBD1 or TRBD2 (5 bases each). The J call may be faulty, since TRBJ2-7 better matches the DNA end. Germline values: CDR1 SQVTM, CDR2 ANQGSEA. This CDR3 comprises 13 residues.

This clonotype showed up just a few times. The V call is TRBV29-1, the J call TRBJ2-7, with 8 nucleotides matching TRBD1. The germline V gene encodes CDR1 SQVTM and CDR2 ANQGSEA. This CDR3 region has 13 residues. The V gene end was trimmed by 7 bases and the J gene end by 4 bases; junction bases not matched to a gene: 9. As DNA, the CDR3 is TGCAGCGCCAGGTTTCGACAGGGGTACGAGCAGTACTTC. It codes for CSARFRQGYEQYF.

The chain links TRBV24-1 to TRBJ1-2; possibly TRBD1 for D (6 bases). Germline CDR1 reads KGHDR; CDR2 reads SFDVKD. V was pared by 3 bases and J by 1 base, with 17 bases between. The CDR3 spans 17 residues. The CDR3 region has the DNA TGTGCCACCAGTGATCCCTCCGTTGGGGGCGATAACTATGGCTACACCTTC. Amino acid sequence: CATSDPSVGGDNYGYTF.

In the case of this clonotype: One end of the junction is discordant with germline, which a read error may explain. The chain carries TRBV3-1 and TRBJ1-2; 7 bases are shared with TRBD1. The CDR3 consists of 12 residues. Germline CDR1 and CDR2: LGHDT and YNNKEL (reference sequence). The CDR3 region has the DNA TGTGCCGGCAGCCTGGAACAGGGGCGCTACACCTTC. Protein: CAGSLEQGRYTF.

A few counts support this clonotype. The chain couples TRBV5-8 to TRBJ2-7, with D possibly matching TRBD2 (5 bases). Per germline, CDR1 SGHTS and CDR2 YDEGEE. The CDR3 sequence is 14 residues long. Trimming left V 2 bases short and J 4 bases short, with 13 bases between. The CDR3 region is CASSFGIAWYEQYF. The CDR3 coding sequence is TGTGCCAGCAGCTTTGGTATAGCGTGGTACGAGCAGTACTTC.

This clonotype occurred a few times. The chain couples TRBV12-3 or TRBV12-4 to TRBJ2-5, with D perhaps TRBD1 (5 bases). V dropped 5 bases and J dropped 0 bases, with 10 bases sitting between them. There are 14 residues in the CDR3. The CDR3 DNA follows: TGTGCCAGCAGTCCCAGGGAACACCAAGAGACCCAGTACTTC. Encoded protein: CASSPREHQETQYF.

This clonotype was seen only a few times. The chain has TRBV20-1 and TRBJ2-7, with 8 bases matching TRBD2. The V segment lost 6 bases and the J segment 3 bases; nucleotides outside the gene matches: 7. CDR1 and CDR2 (germline): DFQATT, SNEGSKA (reference sequence). This CDR3 has 13 amino acids. For the CDR3, the DNA is TGCAGTGCGCCCGGGGGGGGCCTCTACGAGCAGTACTTC. Amino acids: CSAPGGGLYEQYF.

This clonotype is a singleton in its sample. The V call is TRBV7-2, the J call TRBJ1-2; tentatively, D is TRBD1 (5 bases). Deletions cut 5 bases from V and 7 bases from J, with 20 bases between. Germline CDR1 SGHTA, CDR2 FQGNSA. This CDR3 region has 15 residues. In DNA, the CDR3 is TGTGCCAGCAGCCAACGGGGGGAGGGCGACCTTGGCTACACCTTC. Translated: CASSQRGEGDLGYTF. Together with reference TRBV7-2 and TRBJ1-2, the CDR3 gives the full variable domain: GAGVSQSPSNKVTEKGKDVELRCDPISGHTALYWYRQSLGQGLEFLIYFQGNSAPDKSGLPSDRFSAERTGGSVSTLTIQRTQQEDSAVYLCASSQRGEGDLGYTFGSGTRLTVV.